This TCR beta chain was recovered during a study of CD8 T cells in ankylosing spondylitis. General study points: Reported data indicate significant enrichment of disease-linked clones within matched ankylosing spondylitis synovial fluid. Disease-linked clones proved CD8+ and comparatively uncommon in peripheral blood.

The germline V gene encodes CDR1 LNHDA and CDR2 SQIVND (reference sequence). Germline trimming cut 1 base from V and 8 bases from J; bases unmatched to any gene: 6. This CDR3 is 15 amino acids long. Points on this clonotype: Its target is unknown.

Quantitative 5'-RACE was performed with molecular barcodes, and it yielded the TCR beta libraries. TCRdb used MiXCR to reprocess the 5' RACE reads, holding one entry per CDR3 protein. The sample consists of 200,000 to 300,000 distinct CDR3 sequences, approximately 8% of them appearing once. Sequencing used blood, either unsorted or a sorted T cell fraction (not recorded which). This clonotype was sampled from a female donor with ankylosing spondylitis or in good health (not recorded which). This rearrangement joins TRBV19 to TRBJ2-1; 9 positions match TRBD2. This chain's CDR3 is CASSIGSGSFYEQFF. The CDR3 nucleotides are TGTGCCAGTAGTATAGGTAGCGGGAGTTTCTATGAGCAGTTCTTC.